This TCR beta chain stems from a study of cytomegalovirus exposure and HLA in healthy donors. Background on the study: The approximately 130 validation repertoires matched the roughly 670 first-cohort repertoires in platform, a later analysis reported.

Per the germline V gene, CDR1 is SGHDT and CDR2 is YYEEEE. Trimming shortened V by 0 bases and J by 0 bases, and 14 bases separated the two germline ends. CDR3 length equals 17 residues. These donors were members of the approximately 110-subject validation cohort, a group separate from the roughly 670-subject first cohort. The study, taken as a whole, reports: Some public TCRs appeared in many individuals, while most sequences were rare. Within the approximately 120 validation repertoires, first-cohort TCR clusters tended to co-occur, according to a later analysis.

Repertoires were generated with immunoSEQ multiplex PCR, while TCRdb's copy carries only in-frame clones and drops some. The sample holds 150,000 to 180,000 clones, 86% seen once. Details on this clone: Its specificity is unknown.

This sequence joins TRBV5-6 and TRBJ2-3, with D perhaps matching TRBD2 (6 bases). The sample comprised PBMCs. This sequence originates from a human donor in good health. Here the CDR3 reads CASSLVNGLPSTDTQYF. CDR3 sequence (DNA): TGTGCCAGCAGCTTGGTTAATGGACTACCGAGCACAGATACGCAGTATTTT.